This T cell receptor (beta chain) emerged from a study of graft-versus-host responses after intestinal transplantation. Study summary: All recipients were transplanted with multivisceral, liver-intestinal, or isolated intestinal grafts. For two to four years after anti-thymocyte globulin induction, all recipients took tacrolimus and steroids.

Between the trimmed V and J ends, which lost 5 bases and 3 bases, there was a span of 11 bases. Per the germline V gene, CDR1 is MNHNS and CDR2 is SASEGT. This CDR3 contains 14 residues. As regards this clone: The antigen is undetermined.

The protocol was immunoSEQ multiplex PCR, while the TCRdb copy is restricted to in-frame clones and leaves out a portion. The sample carries about 100,000 clones, roughly 87% recorded once. The V call is TRBV6-1, the J call TRBJ1-5; D is ambiguous. The sample consisted of unstimulated CD4+ T cells sorted from spleen or lymph node cells, taken before transplant. This receptor was identified in a human donor who was the organ donor for an intestinal transplant. This chain's CDR3 is CASSPVTINQPQHF. CDR3 sequence (DNA): TGTGCCAGCAGTCCAGTGACCATCAATCAGCCCCAGCATTTT.